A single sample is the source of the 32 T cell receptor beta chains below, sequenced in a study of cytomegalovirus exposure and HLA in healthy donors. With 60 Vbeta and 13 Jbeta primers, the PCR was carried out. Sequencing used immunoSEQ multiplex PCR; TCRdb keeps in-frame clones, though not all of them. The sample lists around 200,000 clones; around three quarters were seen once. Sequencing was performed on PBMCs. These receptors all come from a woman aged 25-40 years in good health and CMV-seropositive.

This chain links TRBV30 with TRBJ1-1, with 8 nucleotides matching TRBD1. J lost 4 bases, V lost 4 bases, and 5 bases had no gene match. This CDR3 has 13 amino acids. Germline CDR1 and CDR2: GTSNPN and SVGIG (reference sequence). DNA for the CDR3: TGTGCCTGGACCACCACAGGGGGCACTGAAGCTTTCTTT. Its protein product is CAWTTTGGTEAFF.

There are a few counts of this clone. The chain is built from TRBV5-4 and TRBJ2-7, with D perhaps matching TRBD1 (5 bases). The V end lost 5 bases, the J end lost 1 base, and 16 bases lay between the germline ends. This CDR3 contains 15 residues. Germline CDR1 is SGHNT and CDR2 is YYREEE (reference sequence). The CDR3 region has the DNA TGTGCCAGCAGTCTAATAGGGGCAGGTTCCTACGAGCAGTACTTC. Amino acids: CASSLIGAGSYEQYF.

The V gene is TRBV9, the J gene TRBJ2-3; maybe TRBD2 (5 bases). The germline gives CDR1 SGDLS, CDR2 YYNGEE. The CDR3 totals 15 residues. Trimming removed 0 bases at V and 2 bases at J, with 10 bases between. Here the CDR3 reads CASSVEGETTDTQYF. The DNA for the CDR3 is TGTGCCAGCAGCGTAGAGGGAGAGACCACAGATACGCAGTATTTT.

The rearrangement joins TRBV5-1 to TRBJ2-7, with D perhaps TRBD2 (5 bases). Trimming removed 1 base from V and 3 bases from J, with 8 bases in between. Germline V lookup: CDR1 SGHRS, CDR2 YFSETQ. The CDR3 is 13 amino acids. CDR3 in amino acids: CASSLNSVYEQYF. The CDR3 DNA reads TGCGCCAGCAGCTTGAATAGCGTCTACGAGCAGTACTTC.

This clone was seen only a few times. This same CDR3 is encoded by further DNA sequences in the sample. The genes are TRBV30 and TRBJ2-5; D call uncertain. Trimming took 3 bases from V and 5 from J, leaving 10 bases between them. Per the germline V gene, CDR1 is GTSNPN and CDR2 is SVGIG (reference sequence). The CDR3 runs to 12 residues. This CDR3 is CAWSASQETQYF. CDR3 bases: TGTGCCTGGAGCGCTAGTCAGGAGACCCAGTACTTC.

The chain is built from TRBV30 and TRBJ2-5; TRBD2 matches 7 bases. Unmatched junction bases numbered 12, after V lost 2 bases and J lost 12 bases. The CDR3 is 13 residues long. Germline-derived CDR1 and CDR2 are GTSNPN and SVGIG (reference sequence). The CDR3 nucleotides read TGTGCCTGGAGTCCTATCGAAGGGGCGGGGGAGTACTTC. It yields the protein CAWSPIEGAGEYF. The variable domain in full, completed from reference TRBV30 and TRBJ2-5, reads SQTIHQWPATLVQPVGSPLSLECTVEGTSNPNLYWYRQAAGRGLQLLFYSVGIGQISSEVPQNLSASRPQDRQFILSSKKLLLSDSGFYLCAWSPIEGAGEYFGPGTRLLVL.

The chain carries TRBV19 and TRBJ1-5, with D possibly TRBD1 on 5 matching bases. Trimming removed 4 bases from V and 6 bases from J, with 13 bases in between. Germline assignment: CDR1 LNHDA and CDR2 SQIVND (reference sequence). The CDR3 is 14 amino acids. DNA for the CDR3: TGTGCCAGTAGTAAGGGCAGGGTCGTTCAGCCCCAGCATTTT. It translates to CASSKGRVVQPQHF. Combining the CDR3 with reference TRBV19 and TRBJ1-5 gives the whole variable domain DGGITQSPKYLFRKEGQNVTLSCEQNLNHDAMYWYRQDPGQGLRLIYYSQIVNDFQKGDIAEGYSVSREKKESFPLTVTSAQKNPTAFYLCASSKGRVVQPQHFGDGTRLSIL.

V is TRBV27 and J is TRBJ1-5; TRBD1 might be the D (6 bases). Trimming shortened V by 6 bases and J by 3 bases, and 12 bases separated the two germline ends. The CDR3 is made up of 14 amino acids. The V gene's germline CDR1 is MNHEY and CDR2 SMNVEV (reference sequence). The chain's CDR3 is CASRSRGDNQPQHF. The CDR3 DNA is TGTGCCAGCAGGTCCAGGGGAGACAATCAGCCCCAGCATTTT.

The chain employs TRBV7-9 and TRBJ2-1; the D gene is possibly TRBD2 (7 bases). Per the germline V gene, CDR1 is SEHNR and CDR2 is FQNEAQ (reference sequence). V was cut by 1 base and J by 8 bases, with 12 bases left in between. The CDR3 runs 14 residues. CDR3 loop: CASSLGGEGDEQFF. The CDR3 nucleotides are TGTGCCAGCAGCTTAGGCGGGGAGGGGGATGAGCAGTTCTTC. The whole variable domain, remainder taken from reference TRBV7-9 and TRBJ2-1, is DTGVSQNPRHKITKRGQNVTFRCDPISEHNRLYWYRQTLGQGPEFLTYFQNEAQLEKSRLLSDRFSAERPKGSFSTLEIQRTEQGDSAMYLCASSLGGEGDEQFFGPGTRLTVL.

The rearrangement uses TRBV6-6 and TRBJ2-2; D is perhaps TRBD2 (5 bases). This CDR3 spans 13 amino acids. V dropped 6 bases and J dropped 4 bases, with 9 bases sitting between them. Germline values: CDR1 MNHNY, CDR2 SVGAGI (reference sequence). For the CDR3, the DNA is TGTGCCAGCAGAACGGACTCCACCGGGGAGCTGTTTTTT. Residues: CASRTDSTGELFF.

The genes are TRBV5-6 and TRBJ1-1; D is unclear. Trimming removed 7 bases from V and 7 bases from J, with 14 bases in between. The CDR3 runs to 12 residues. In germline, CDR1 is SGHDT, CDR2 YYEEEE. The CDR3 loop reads CASQDHGNEAFF. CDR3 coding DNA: TGTGCCAGCCAGGATCACGGGAATGAAGCTTTCTTT.

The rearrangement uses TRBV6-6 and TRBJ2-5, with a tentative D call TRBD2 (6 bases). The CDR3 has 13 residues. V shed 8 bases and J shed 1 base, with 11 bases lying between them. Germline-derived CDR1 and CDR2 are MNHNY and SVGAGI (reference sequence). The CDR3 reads CASRLAVQETQYF. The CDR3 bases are TGTGCCAGCCGGTTAGCGGTCCAAGAGACCCAGTACTTC.

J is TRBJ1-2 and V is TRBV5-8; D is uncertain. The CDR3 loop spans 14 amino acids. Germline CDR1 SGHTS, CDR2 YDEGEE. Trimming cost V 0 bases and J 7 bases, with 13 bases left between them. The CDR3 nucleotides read TGTGCCAGCAGCTTGGGCGGGGTCCCATTTGGCTACACCTTC. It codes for CASSLGGVPFGYTF.

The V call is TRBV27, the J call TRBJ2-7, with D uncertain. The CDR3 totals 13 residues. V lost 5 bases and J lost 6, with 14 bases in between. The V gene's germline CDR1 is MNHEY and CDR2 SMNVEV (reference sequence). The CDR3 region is CASSLQVPSEQYF. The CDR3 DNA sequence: TGTGCCAGCAGTCTTCAGGTACCCAGCGAGCAGTACTTC.

Here the CDR3 reads CASSTRQGADDQPQHF. In DNA form, the CDR3 reads TGTGCCAGCAGTACGCGACAGGGGGCGGACGATCAGCCCCAGCATTTT. The chain recombines TRBV28 with TRBJ1-5; TRBD1 agrees at 10 bases. CDR1 is MDHEN and CDR2 is SYDVKM in the germline V gene. There are 16 residues in the CDR3. Losses at the gene ends were 5 bases for V and 5 bases for J; bases not matched to a gene: 9.

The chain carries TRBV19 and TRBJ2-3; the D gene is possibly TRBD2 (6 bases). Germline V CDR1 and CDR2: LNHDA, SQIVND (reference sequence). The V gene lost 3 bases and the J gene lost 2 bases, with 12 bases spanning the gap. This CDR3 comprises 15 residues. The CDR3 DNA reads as TGTGCCAGTAGTATTGGGCAGGGACTCACAGATACGCAGTATTTT. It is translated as CASSIGQGLTDTQYF.

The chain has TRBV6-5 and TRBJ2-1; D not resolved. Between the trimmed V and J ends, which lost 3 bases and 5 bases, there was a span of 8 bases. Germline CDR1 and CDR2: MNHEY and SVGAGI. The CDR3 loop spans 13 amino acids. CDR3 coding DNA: TGTGCCAGCAGTTATTCCGCGAACAATGAGCAGTTCTTC. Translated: CASSYSANNEQFF.

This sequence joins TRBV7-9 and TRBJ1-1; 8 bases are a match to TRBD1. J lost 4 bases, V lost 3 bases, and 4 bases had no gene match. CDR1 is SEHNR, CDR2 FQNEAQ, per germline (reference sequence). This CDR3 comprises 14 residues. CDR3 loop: CASSFAGGGTEAFF. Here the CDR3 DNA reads TGTGCCAGCAGCTTCGCAGGGGGCGGCACTGAAGCTTTCTTT.

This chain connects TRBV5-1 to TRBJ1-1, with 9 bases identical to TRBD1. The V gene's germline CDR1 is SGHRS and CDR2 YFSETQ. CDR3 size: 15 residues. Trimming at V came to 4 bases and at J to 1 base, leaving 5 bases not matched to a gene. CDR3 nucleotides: TGCGCCAGCAGCGGGACAGGGTTGGGGAACACTGAAGCTTTCTTT. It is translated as CASSGTGLGNTEAFF.

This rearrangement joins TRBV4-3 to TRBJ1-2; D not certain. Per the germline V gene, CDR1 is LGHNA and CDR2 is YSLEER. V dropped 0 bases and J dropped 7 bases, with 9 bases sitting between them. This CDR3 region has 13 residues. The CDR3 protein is CASSQDAAVGYTF. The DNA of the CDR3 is TGCGCCAGCAGCCAAGATGCGGCAGTTGGCTACACCTTC.

As DNA, the CDR3 is TGTGCCACCCGTCCCGGGACTAGCGGGGGGTCCTCCTACGAGCAGTACTTC. As protein: CATRPGTSGGSSYEQYF. The chain combines TRBV7-2 with TRBJ2-7, with TRBD2 matching over 15 bases. Germline CDR1 SGHTA, CDR2 FQGNSA. The CDR3 extends over 17 amino acids. The V gene end was trimmed by 10 bases and the J gene end by 0 bases; junction bases not matched to a gene: 10.

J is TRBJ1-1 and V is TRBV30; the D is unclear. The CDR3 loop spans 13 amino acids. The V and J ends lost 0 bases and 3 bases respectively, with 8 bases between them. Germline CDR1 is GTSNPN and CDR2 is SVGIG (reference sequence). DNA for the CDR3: TGTGCCTGGAGTGTATTCAGTTACACTGAAGCTTTCTTT. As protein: CAWSVFSYTEAFF.

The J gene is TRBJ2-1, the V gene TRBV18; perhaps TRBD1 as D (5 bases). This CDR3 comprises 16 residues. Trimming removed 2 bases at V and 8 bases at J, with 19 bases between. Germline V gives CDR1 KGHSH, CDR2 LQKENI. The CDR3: CASSPSLQVYSDEQFF. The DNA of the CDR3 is TGTGCCAGCTCACCATCCCTACAGGTGTACTCCGATGAGCAGTTCTTC. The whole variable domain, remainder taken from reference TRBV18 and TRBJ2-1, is NAGVMQNPRHLVRRRGQEARLRCSPMKGHSHVYWYRQLPEEGLKFMVYLQKENIIDESGMPKERFSAEFPKEGPSILRIQQVVRGDSAAYFCASSPSLQVYSDEQFFGPGTRLTVL.

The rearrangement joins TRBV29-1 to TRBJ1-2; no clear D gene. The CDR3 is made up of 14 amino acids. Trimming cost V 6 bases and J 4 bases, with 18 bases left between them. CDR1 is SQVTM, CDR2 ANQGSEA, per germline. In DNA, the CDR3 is TGCAGCGTGGGGAGGGAGGGAAATCTCTATGGCTACACCTTC. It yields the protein CSVGREGNLYGYTF.

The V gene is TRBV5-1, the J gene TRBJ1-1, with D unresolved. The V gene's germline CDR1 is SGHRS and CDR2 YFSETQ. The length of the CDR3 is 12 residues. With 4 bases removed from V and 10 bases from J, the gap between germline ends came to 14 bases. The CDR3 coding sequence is TGCGCCAGCAGCGCGCTGGGAGAAGGAGCTTTCTTT. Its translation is CASSALGEGAFF.

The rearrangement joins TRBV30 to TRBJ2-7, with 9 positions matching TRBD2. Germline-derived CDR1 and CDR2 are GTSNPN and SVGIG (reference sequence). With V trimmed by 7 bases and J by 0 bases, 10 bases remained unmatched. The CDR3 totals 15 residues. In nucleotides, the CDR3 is TGTGCCTTACTAACTAGCGGGCAGCTCTCCTACGAGCAGTACTTC. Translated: CALLTSGQLSYEQYF.

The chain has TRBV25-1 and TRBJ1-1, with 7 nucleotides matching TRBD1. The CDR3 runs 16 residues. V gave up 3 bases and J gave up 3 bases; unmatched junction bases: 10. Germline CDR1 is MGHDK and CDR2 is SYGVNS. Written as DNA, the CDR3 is TGTGCCAGCAGTGACCTAAACAAGGGGGCCTACACTGAAGCTTTCTTT. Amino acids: CASSDLNKGAYTEAFF.

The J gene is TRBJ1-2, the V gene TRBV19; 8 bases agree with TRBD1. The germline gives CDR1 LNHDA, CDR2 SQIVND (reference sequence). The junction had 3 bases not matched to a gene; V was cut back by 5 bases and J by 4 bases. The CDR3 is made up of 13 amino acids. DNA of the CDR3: TGTGCCAGTAGTCGAGGACAGGGCTATGGCTACACCTTC. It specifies CASSRGQGYGYTF.

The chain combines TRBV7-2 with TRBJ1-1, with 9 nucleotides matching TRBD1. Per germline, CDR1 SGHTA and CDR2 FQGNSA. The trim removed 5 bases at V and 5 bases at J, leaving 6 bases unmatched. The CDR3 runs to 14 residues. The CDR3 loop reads CASSRTGAGTEAFF. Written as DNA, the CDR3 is TGTGCCAGCAGCAGGACAGGGGCGGGAACTGAAGCTTTCTTT.

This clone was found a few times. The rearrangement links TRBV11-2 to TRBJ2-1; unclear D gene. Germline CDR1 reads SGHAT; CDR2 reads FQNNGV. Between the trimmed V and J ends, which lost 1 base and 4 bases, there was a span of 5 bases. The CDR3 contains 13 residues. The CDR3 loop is CASSLGRYNEQFF. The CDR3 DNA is TGTGCCAGCAGCTTAGGCAGATACAATGAGCAGTTCTTC.

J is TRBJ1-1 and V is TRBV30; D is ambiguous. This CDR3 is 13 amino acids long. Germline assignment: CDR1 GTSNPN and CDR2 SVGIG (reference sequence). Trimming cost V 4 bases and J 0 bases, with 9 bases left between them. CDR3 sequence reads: CAWNGVVNTEAFF. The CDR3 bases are TGTGCCTGGAACGGGGTGGTGAACACTGAAGCTTTCTTT.

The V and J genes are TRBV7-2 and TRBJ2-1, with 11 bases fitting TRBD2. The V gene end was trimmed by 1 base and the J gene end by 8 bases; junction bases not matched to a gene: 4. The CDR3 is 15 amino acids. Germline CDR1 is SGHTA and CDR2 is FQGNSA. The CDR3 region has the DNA TGTGCCAGCAGCTTAGGACTAGCGGGAAGCTATGAGCAGTTCTTC. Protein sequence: CASSLGLAGSYEQFF.